This T cell receptor beta chain emerged from a study of Ad26.COV2.S vaccination and SARS-CoV-2 variants. About the research overall: Participants got Ad26.COV2.S intramuscularly, once or twice 56 days apart.

Some clones are missing from TCRdb's copy, which holds only in-frame ones; the method was immunoSEQ multiplex PCR. This table holds about 350,000 clones, around 87% found once. There are a few counts of this clone. The treatment is: 19 received Ad26.COV2.S at low or high dose, single or two shots; 5 received placebo; per-sample allocation not given. Specimen acquisition occurred on day 63 following the initial vaccine or placebo injection. This receptor was identified in a person between 18 and 65 years old who received the Ad26.COV2.S COVID-19 vaccine or a placebo. This specimen was peripheral blood, taken in a trial of Ad26.COV2.S vaccine versus placebo.

DNA of the CDR3: TGTGCCAGCAGCCCAGAGCTAGCGGGGGTCTACAATGAGCAGTTCTTC. Encoded protein: CASSPELAGVYNEQFF. V and J are TRBV7-8 and TRBJ2-1; 10 positions match TRBD2. J was trimmed by 3 bases and V by 5 bases; bases with no gene match: 7. The germline V gene has CDR1 SGHVS and CDR2 FQNEAQ. The CDR3 has 16 amino acids. The entire variable domain, with the rest obtained from reference TRBV7-8 and TRBJ2-1, is as follows: GAGVSQSPRYKVAKRGQDVALRCDPISGHVSLFWYQQALGQGPEFLTYFQNEAQLDKSGLPSDRFFAERPEGSVSTLKIQRTQQEDSAVYLCASSPELAGVYNEQFFGPGTRLTVL.